This T cell receptor (beta chain) was found in a study of OX40 agonist ivuxolimab in advanced cancers. Study-wide context: Subjects had a mean age of roughly 57 years, with a range of 23 to 79; less than 90% were male. Partial responses were seen in three patients, one with hepatocellular carcinoma and two with cutaneous melanoma.

Germline V gene lookup returns CDR1 SGHNT and CDR2 YYREEE (reference sequence). V dropped 0 bases and J dropped 5; count of bases not matched to a gene: 3. This CDR3 region has 14 residues. Here immunoSEQ multiplex PCR was the method, and the copy in TCRdb shows in-frame clones only, minus some. The top ten clones hold around 1.5% of a sample with about 96,000 clones, roughly 87% of them seen once. Sample: CD4+ or CD8+ T cells sorted from blood, taken in a trial of the OX40 agonist ivuxolimab. This chain connects TRBV5-4 to TRBJ1-2; 8 bases align to TRBD1. The TCR comes from an adult with an advanced solid tumor such as melanoma, head and neck, liver or kidney cancer. The CDR3 sequence is CASSLAGTGYGYTF. The CDR3 DNA reads as TGTGCCAGCAGCTTGGCCGGGACAGGATATGGCTACACCTTC.